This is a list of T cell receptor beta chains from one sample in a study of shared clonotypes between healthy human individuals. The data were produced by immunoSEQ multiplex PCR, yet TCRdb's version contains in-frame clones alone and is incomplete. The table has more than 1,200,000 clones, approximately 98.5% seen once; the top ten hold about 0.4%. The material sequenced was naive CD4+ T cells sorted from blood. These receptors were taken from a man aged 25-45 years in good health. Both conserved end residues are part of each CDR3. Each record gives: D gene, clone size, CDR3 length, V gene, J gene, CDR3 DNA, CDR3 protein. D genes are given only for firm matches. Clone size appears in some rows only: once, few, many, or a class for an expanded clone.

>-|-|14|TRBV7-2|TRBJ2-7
TGTGCCAGCAGCTTTTGGGGGTTCCGGTACGAGCAGTACTTC
CASSFWGFRYEQYF
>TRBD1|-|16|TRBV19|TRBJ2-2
TGTGCCAGTAGTATAATGGGACAGGGGAAAACCGGGGAGCTGTTTTTT
CASSIMGQGKTGELFF
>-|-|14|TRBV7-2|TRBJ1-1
TGTGCCAGCAGCCCGAGAAGGGGTCCCACTGAAGCTTTCTTT
CASSPRRGPTEAFF
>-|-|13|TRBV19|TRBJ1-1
TGTGCCAGTAGACCAGTTGGGAGCACTGAAGCTTTCTTT
CASRPVGSTEAFF
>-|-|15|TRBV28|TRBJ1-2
TGTGCCAGCAGTACCGGGACGGGATTTAACTATGGCTACACCTTC
CASSTGTGFNYGYTF
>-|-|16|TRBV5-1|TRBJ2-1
TGCGCCAGCAGCTTGGACAGGTTACGCTCCTACAATGAGCAGTTCTTC
CASSLDRLRSYNEQFF
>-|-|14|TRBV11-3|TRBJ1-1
TGTGCCAGCAGCTTATCTTCCGAGAACACTGAAGCTTTCTTT
CASSLSSENTEAFF
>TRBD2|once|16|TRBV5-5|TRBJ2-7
TGTGCCAGCAGCTTGGCAGGGCGGGAGGGCCCCTACGAGCAGTACTTC
CASSLAGREGPYEQYF
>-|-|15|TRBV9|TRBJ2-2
TGTGCCAGCAGCGTAGCGGAAGGGTTAACCGGGGAGCTGTTTTTT
CASSVAEGLTGELFF
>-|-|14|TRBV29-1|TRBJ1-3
TGCAGCGTTAGTTTGGGCACCTCTGGAAACACCATATATTTT
CSVSLGTSGNTIYF
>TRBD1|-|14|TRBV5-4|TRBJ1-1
TGTGCCAGCAGCTTGGCGGGACAGAGAACGGGAGCTTTCTTT
CASSLAGQRTGAFF
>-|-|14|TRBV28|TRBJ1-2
TGTGCCAGCAGCCCCCTGGACAGAAACTATGGCTACACCTTC
CASSPLDRNYGYTF
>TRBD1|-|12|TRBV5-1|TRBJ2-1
TGCGCCAGCGGGACAGGGGCTCGGGAGCAGTTCTTC
CASGTGAREQFF
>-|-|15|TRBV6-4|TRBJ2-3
TGTGCCAGCAGTGTTATAGCGGCTAGCACAGATACGCAGTATTTT
CASSVIAASTDTQYF
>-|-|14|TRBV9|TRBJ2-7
TGTGCCAGCAGCGTAGGGACTAACAACTACGAGCAGTACTTC
CASSVGTNNYEQYF
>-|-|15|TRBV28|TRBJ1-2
TGTGCCAGCAGTTTATCGGGGTCAGCTAACTATGGCTACACCTTC
CASSLSGSANYGYTF
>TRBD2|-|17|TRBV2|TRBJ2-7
TGTGCCAGCAGACGGGGAGGATTAGCGGGAGGAGCGGACGAGCAGTACTTC
CASRRGGLAGGADEQYF
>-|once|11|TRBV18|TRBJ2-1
TGTGCCAGCTCACCCGACCATGAGCAGTTCTTC
CASSPDHEQFF
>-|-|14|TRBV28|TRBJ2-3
TGTGCCAGCAGTAGGGGCCGATACACAGATACGCAGTATTTT
CASSRGRYTDTQYF
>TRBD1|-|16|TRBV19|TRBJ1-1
TGTGCCAGTACCCCGTGGGGGAGGGGGCGTGACACTGAAGCTTTCTTT
CASTPWGRGRDTEAFF
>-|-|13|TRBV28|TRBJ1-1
TGTGCCAGCAGAACCGCCGGACGGTCTGAAGCTTTCTTT
CASRTAGRSEAFF
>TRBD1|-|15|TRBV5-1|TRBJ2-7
TGCGCCAGCAGCTCTGGGCTACAGGGGTTCAACGAGCAGTACTTC
CASSSGLQGFNEQYF
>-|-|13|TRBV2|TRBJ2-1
TGTGCCAGCAGTGTAGAGAGGGACGATGAGCAGTTCTTC
CASSVERDDEQFF
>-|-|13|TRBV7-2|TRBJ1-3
TGTGCCAGCAGCTTAAAAGCGGGAAACACCATATATTTT
CASSLKAGNTIYF
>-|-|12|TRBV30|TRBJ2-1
TGTGCCTGGAGTGTACGGGCCGATGAGCAGTTCTTC
CAWSVRADEQFF
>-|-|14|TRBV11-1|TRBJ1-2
TGTGCCAGCAGCCCGTTAGACAAACCCTATGGCTACACCTTC
CASSPLDKPYGYTF
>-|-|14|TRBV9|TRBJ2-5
TGTGCCAGCAGCGTAGGGTTTATAAAAGAGACCCAGTACTTC
CASSVGFIKETQYF
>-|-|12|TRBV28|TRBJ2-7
TGTGCCAGCAGGCAGGCGAGCTACGAGCAGTACTTC
CASRQASYEQYF
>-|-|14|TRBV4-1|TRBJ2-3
TGCGCCAGCAGCCCAAGAGGGGGAGACGATACGCAGTATTTT
CASSPRGGDDTQYF
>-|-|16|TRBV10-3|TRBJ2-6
TGTGCCATCAGCGCCCTGACAGGTACTGGGGCCAACGTCCTGACTTTC
CAISALTGTGANVLTF
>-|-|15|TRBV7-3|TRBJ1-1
TGTGCCAGCAGCCTAACAGGGTCCCTGAGCACTGAAGCTTTCTTT
CASSLTGSLSTEAFF